This T cell receptor (beta chain) derives from a study of blood T cell repertoires in COVID-19. On the study more broadly: From T cells, B-cell-depleted T cells, or PBMCs came the material, which was cDNA or gDNA.

TCRdb keeps only in-frame clones here, not all; method: immunoSEQ multiplex PCR. The sample contains roughly 60,000 clones, around nine tenths of which appear only once. Looked up from germline, CDR1 is SGHNT and CDR2 is YYREEE (reference sequence). CDR3 length: 13 residues. The V gene lost 0 bases and the J gene lost 4 bases, with 5 bases spanning the gap. This TCR derives from a woman older than 75 with active COVID-19. Material for sequencing was peripheral blood. The rearrangement uses TRBV5-4 and TRBJ1-3; D is undetermined. The CDR3: CASSLGRGNTIYF. CDR3 bases: TGTGCCAGCAGCTTGGGGAGAGGAAACACCATATATTTT.